One and the same sample provided the 8 T cell receptor beta chains below, sequenced in a study of human T cells and chemical hapten exposure. Regarding time point: patch test 3, about 24 weeks after DPC sensitization. This sample's treatment: therapeutic diphenylcyclopropenone sensitization with weekly scalp DPC. TCRdb used MiXCR to reprocess the RACE reads, holding one entry per CDR3 protein. The sample has 100,000 to 150,000 distinct CDR3 sequences; about 11% are singletons. This material consisted of whole blood, taken in connection with sensitization to the hapten diphenylcyclopropenone (DPC). Every receptor here comes from a woman aged 50 to 65 with alopecia areata. Some clones in this sample may be carry-over from other donors' samples.

This clonotype was seen ten or more times. The chain has TRBV27 and TRBJ2-5; the D is unclear. The germline V gene encodes CDR1 MNHEY and CDR2 SMNVEV (reference sequence). Trimming shortened V by 2 bases and J by 4 bases, and 8 bases separated the two germline ends. This CDR3 contains 13 residues. CDR3 in DNA: TGTGCCAGCAGTTTAAAGTTAGGAGAGACCCAGTACTTC. This sequence encodes CASSLKLGETQYF.

The genes are TRBV28 and TRBJ2-3; 7 nucleotides line up with TRBD1. Germline-derived CDR1 and CDR2 are MDHEN and SYDVKM. The V and J ends lost 5 bases and 2 bases, in that order; junction bases with no gene match: 7. CDR3 size: 15 residues. The CDR3 nucleotides are TGTGCCAGCAGTCAAACACAGGGGTCCACAGATACGCAGTATTTT. Translating gives CASSQTQGSTDTQYF. Full variable domain (missing parts from reference TRBV28 and TRBJ2-3): DVKVTQSSRYLVKRTGEKVFLECVQDMDHENMFWYRQDPGLGLRLIYFSYDVKMKEKGDIPEGYSVSREKKERFSLILESASTNQTSMYLCASSQTQGSTDTQYFGPGTRLTVL.

This clonotype came up a few times. The gene calls are TRBV12-5 and TRBJ2-5, with D perhaps matching TRBD2 (5 bases). V shed 7 bases and J shed 2 bases, with 11 bases lying between them. The CDR3 has 13 residues. CDR1 and CDR2 (germline): LGHNT, FRNRAP. The CDR3, as DNA: TGTGCTAGTGCCCTAGGAGGTCAAGAGACCCAGTACTTC. Translating it yields CASALGGQETQYF.

This clonotype was counted many times. V usage is TRBV20-1 and J usage is TRBJ2-7, with D possibly matching TRBD2 (5 bases). The V and J ends lost 0 bases and 4 bases respectively, with 13 bases between them. From germline, CDR1 is DFQATT and CDR2 SNEGSKA (reference sequence). This CDR3 has 14 amino acids. The CDR3 DNA follows: TGCAGTGCTAGAGATCCGGTCGGGATATACGAGCAGTACTTC. This translates into CSARDPVGIYEQYF.

This clonotype was picked up many times. The J gene is TRBJ2-2, the V gene TRBV12-5; D ambiguous. V lost 2 bases and J lost 5, with 0 bases in between. CDR3 length: 11 amino acids. The germline V gene encodes CDR1 LGHNT and CDR2 FRNRAP. The CDR3 DNA sequence: TGTGCTAGTGGTTTGACCGGGGAGCTGTTTTTT. Translating it yields CASGLTGELFF.

DNA of the CDR3: TGTGCCAGCAAACTTCAGGGGTTTAATGAAAAACTGTTTTTT. Amino acids: CASKLQGFNEKLFF. V usage is TRBV5-6 and J usage is TRBJ1-4, with D possibly TRBD1 on 6 matching bases. CDR3 length: 14 residues. CDR1 is SGHDT, CDR2 YYEEEE, per germline. With 6 bases removed from V and 4 bases from J, the gap between germline ends came to 13 bases.

The rearrangement uses TRBV12-3 or TRBV12-4 and TRBJ2-2, with a weak D call TRBD1 (6 bases). The V end was cut by 2 bases, the J end by 6 bases, with 10 bases between. The CDR3 loop spans 14 amino acids. The CDR3 loop is CASSLREGAGELFF. The CDR3 nucleotides are TGTGCCAGCAGTTTACGAGAGGGGGCCGGGGAGCTGTTTTTT.

The chain combines TRBV6-5 with TRBJ2-1; 8 bases align to TRBD2. With V trimmed by 5 bases and J by 9 bases, 9 bases remained unmatched. The CDR3 has 14 amino acids. Germline assignment: CDR1 MNHEY and CDR2 SVGAGI. In nucleotides, the CDR3 is TGTGCCAGCAGTGGCGGACTAGCTAAGGCTGAGCAGTTCTTC. It yields the protein CASSGGLAKAEQFF.